Here is one TCR beta chain with its context. Its target is unknown. V shed 0 bases and J 8 bases; nucleotides not matched to a gene: 7. The CDR3 is 16 amino acids. Germline V lookup: CDR1 ENHRY, CDR2 SYGVKD. Some clones are missing from TCRdb's copy, which holds only in-frame ones; the method was immunoSEQ multiplex PCR. The profile shows some 95,000 clones, around 90% of them singletons. The source of the sample is a study of T cell responses to AZD1222 COVID-19 vaccine. Study-wide results and limits: Baseline serostatus was positive in only 5 to 7 AZD1222 recipients.

The chain has TRBV10-3 and TRBJ1-4; 9 bases are shared with TRBD1. Sequencing was performed on peripheral blood, taken on day 0 of AZD1222 vaccination. The TCR sequence derives from an adult in good health. The CDR3 DNA follows: TGTGCCATCAGTGAGTCGACCGGGACAGGGTCCGAAAAACTGTTTTTT. Amino acids: CAISESTGTGSEKLFF.